The 8 T cell receptor beta chains below come from one sample, sequenced in a study of response to subunit inactivated influenza vaccine. TCRdb itself ran the RT-PCR reads through MiXCR, one entry per CDR3 protein. The sample has 860,000 or so distinct CDR3 sequences, 21% seen once; the top ten hold roughly 10%. This specimen was PBMCs from blood, taken 5 to 6 days after vaccination. These receptors all stem from a man aged 45-65 years who received an inactivated influenza vaccine.

This chain connects TRBV12-3 or TRBV12-4 to TRBJ1-5; D remains unclear. The CDR3 sequence is 15 residues long. Deletions cut 3 bases from V and 3 bases from J, with 12 bases between. The CDR3 spells CASSFELSPNQPQHF. DNA for the CDR3: TGTGCCAGCAGTTTTGAACTATCCCCCAATCAGCCCCAGCATTTT.

This clonotype has more than one count but fewer than ten. CDR3 region: CASSPTVTNYNEQFF. CDR3 bases: TGTGCCAGCAGCCCCACGGTGACAAATTACAATGAGCAGTTCTTC. The rearrangement joins TRBV11-2 to TRBJ2-1; no firm D call. Trimming left V 5 bases short and J 4 bases short, with 15 bases between. This CDR3 contains 15 residues. The germline V gene encodes CDR1 SGHAT and CDR2 FQNNGV.

J is TRBJ1-6 and V is TRBV20-1, with no clear D. CDR1 is DFQATT and CDR2 is SNEGSKA in the germline V gene (reference sequence). This CDR3 spans 14 amino acids. V shed 3 bases and J shed 6 bases, with 12 bases lying between them. The CDR3 reads CSASAGPPNSPLHF. In nucleotides, the CDR3 is TGCAGTGCTAGTGCGGGTCCCCCTAATTCACCCCTCCACTTT.

This sequence joins TRBV6-2 or TRBV6-3 and TRBJ2-4, with D unclear. There are 12 residues in the CDR3. Germline V lookup: CDR1 MNHEY, CDR2 SVGEGT. The V end was cut by 6 bases, the J end by 5 bases, with 8 bases between. CDR3 residues: CASSMDENIQYF. Written as DNA, the CDR3 is TGTGCCAGCAGCATGGATGAAAACATTCAGTACTTC.

This clonotype was recorded a few times. V usage is TRBV12-3 or TRBV12-4 and J usage is TRBJ2-3; D gene uncertain. The CDR3 is 12 residues long. V was shortened by 2 bases and J by 4 bases, with 4 bases between the two germline ends. The CDR3 here is CASSLKPDTQYF. The CDR3 bases are TGTGCCAGCAGTTTAAAGCCAGATACGCAGTATTTT.

This clonotype was seen only a few times. The rearrangement links TRBV29-1 to TRBJ2-3, with D maybe TRBD2 (6 bases). This CDR3 comprises 15 residues. Trimming cost V 4 bases and J 4 bases, with 18 bases left between them. Germline V gene lookup returns CDR1 SQVTM and CDR2 ANQGSEA. The DNA of the CDR3 is TGCAGCGTTGGAGGGACGGGAGTGTTTGCAGATACGCAGTATTTT. It translates to CSVGGTGVFADTQYF.

J is TRBJ2-5 and V is TRBV6-4, with D perhaps matching TRBD1 (5 bases). The CDR3 is 14 amino acids. Germline V lookup: CDR1 MRHNA, CDR2 SNTAGT. V gave up 0 bases and J gave up 4 bases, with 9 bases separating them. DNA of the CDR3: TGTGCCAGCAGTGACTCGAAGGGGCCAGAGACCCAGTACTTC. Its translation is CASSDSKGPETQYF.

The gene calls are TRBV20-1 and TRBJ2-1; D is ambiguous. The germline V and J ends were trimmed by 6 bases and 0 bases, with 12 bases remaining between them. Germline CDR1 is DFQATT and CDR2 is SNEGSKA (reference sequence). The CDR3 spans 14 residues. CDR3 sequence: CSAGKGSSYNEQFF. The CDR3 DNA reads TGCAGTGCGGGAAAGGGAAGCTCCTACAATGAGCAGTTCTTC.